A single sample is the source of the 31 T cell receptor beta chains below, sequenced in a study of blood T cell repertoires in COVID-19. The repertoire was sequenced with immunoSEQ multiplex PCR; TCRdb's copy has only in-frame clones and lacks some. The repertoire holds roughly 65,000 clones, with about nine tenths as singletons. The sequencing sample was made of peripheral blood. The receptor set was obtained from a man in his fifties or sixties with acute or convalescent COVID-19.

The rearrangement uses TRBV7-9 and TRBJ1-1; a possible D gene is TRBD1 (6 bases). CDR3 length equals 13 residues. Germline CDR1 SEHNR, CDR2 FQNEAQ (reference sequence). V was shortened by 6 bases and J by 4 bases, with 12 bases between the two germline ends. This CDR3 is CASSFDRSTEAFF. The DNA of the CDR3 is TGTGCCAGCAGTTTTGACAGGTCCACTGAAGCTTTCTTT.

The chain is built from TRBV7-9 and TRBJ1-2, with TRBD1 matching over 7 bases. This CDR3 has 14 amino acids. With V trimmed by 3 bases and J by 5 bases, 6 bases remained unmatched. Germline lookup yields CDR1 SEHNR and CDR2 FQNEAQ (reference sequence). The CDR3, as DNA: TGTGCCAGCAGCTTTAAGGGACAGACGTATGGCTACACCTTC. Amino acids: CASSFKGQTYGYTF.

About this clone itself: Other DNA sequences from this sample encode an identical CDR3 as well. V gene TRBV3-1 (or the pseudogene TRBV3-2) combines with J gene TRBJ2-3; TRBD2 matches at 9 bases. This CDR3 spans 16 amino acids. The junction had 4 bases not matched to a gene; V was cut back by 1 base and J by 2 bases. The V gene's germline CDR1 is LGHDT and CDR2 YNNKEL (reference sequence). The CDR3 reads CASSQGLAVPTDTQYF. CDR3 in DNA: TGTGCCAGCAGCCAAGGACTAGCGGTACCCACAGATACGCAGTATTTT.

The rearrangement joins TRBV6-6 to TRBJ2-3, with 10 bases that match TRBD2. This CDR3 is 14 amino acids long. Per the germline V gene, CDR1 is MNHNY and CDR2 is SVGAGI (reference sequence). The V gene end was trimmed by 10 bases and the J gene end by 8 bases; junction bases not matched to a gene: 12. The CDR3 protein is CATKAGGEFATQYF. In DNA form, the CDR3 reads TGTGCCACCAAAGCGGGGGGGGAGTTTGCTACGCAGTATTTT.

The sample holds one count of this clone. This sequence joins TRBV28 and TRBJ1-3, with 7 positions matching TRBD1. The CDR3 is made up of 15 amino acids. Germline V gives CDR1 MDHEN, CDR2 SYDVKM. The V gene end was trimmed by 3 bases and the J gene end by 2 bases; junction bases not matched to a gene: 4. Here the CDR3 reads CASSLIGQAGNTIYF. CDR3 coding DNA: TGTGCCAGCAGTTTGATCGGACAGGCTGGAAACACCATATATTTT.

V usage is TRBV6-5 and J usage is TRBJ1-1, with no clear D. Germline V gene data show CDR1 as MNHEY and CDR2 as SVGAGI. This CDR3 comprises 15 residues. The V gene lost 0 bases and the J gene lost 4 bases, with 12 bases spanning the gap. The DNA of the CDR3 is TGTGCCAGCAGTTACTCGTCGGGGATGGGCACTGAAGCTTTCTTT. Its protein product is CASSYSSGMGTEAFF.

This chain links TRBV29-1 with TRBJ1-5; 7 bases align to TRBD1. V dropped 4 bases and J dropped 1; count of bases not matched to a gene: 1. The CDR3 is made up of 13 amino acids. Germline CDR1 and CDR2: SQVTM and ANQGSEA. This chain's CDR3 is CSVGQGSNQPQHF. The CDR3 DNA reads TGCAGCGTTGGACAGGGAAGCAATCAGCCCCAGCATTTT.

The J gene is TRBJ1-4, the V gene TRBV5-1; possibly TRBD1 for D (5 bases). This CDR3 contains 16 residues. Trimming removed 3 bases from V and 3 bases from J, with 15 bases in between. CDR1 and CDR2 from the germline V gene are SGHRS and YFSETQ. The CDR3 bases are TGCGCCAGCAGCTCAGACACAGGAACCTCTAATGAAAAACTGTTTTTT. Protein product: CASSSDTGTSNEKLFF. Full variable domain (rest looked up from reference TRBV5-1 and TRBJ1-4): KAGVTQTPRYLIKTRGQQVTLSCSPISGHRSVSWYQQTPGQGLQFLFEYFSETQRNKGNFPGRFSGRQFSNSRSEMNVSTLELGDSALYLCASSSDTGTSNEKLFFGSGTQLSVL.

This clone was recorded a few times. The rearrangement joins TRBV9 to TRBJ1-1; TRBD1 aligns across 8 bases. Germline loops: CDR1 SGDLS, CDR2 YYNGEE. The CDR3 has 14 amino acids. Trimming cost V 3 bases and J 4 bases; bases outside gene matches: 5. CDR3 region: CASSALTGATEAFF. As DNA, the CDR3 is TGTGCCAGCAGCGCCTTGACAGGGGCCACTGAAGCTTTCTTT.

This CDR3 is CASNARDTGNTIYF. The CDR3 DNA follows: TGTGCCAGCAACGCCCGGGACACGGGAAACACCATATATTTT. V is TRBV3-1 (or the pseudogene TRBV3-2) and J is TRBJ1-3; a weak D match, TRBD1 (6 bases). Germline CDR1 reads LGHDT; CDR2 reads YNNKEL (reference sequence). The CDR3 covers 14 residues. Trimming pared 7 bases from V and 4 bases from J, leaving 14 bases between.

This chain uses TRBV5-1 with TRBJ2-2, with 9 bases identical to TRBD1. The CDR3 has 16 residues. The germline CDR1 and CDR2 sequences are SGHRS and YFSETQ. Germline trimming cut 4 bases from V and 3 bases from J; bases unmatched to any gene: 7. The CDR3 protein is CASSKGTGKHTGELFF. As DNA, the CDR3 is TGCGCCAGCAGCAAGGGGACAGGGAAACACACCGGGGAGCTGTTTTTT. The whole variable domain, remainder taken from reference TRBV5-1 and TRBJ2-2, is KAGVTQTPRYLIKTRGQQVTLSCSPISGHRSVSWYQQTPGQGLQFLFEYFSETQRNKGNFPGRFSGRQFSNSRSEMNVSTLELGDSALYLCASSKGTGKHTGELFFGEGSRLTVL.

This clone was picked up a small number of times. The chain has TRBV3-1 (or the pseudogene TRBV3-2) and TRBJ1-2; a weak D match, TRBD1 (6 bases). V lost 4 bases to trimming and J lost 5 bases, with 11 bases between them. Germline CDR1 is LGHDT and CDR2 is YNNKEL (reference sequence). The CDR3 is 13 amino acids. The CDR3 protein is CASSPDRGYGYTF. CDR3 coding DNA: TGTGCCAGCAGCCCGGACAGAGGATATGGCTACACCTTC.

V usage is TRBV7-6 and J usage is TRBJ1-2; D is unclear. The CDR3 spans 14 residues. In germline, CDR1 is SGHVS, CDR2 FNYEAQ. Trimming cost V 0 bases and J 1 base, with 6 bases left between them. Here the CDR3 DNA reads TGTGCCAGCAGCTTAGCGCCGGTTAACTATGGCTACACCTTC. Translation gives CASSLAPVNYGYTF.

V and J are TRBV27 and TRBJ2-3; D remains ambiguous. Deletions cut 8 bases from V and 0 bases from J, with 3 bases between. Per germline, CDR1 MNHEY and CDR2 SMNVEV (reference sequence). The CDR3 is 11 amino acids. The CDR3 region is CASSSTDTQYF. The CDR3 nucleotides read TGTGCCAGCTCTAGCACAGATACGCAGTATTTT.

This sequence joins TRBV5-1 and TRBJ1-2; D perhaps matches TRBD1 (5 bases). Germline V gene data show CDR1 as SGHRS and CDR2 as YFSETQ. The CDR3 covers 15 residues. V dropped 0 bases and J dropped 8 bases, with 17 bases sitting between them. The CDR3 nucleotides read TGCGCCAGCAGCTTGGCCGGACACATCGACGGGGGCTACACCTTC. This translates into CASSLAGHIDGGYTF.

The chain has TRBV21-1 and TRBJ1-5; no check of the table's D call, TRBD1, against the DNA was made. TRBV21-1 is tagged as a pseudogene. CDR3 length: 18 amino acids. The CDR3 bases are TGTGCCAGCAGCCTCCGGGACAGGGGTCGATCGGTCTCTCAGCCCCAGCATTTT. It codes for CASSLRDRGRSVSQPQHF.

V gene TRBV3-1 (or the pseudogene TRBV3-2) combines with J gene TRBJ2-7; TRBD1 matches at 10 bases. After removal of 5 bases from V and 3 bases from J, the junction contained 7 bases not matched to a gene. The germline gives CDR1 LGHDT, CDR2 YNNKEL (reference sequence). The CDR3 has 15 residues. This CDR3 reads CASSYWDRGRYEQYF. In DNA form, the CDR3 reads TGTGCCAGCAGCTATTGGGACAGGGGCCGCTACGAGCAGTACTTC.

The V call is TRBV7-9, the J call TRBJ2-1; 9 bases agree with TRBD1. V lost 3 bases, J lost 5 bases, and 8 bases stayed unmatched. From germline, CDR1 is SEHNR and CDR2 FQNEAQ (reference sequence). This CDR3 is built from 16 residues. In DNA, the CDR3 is TGTGCCAGCAGCTTGGAACCGGGACAGGGCCACAATGAGCAGTTCTTC. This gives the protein CASSLEPGQGHNEQFF.

In DNA, the CDR3 is TGTGCCAGCAGTTTTCAGGGGGGATCCTACGAGCAGTACTTC. This gives the protein CASSFQGGSYEQYF. This sequence joins TRBV5-6 and TRBJ2-7, with D possibly matching TRBD1 (7 bases). Germline assignment: CDR1 SGHDT and CDR2 YYEEEE. Trimming took off 5 bases at V and 1 base at J, with 13 bases between the two ends. This CDR3 has 14 amino acids.

The chain's CDR3 is CAISEQGAGNTIYF. For the CDR3, the DNA is TGTGCCATCAGTGAGCAGGGGGCTGGAAACACCATATATTTT. The rearrangement uses TRBV10-3 and TRBJ1-3; 7 bases match TRBD1. V lost 2 bases to trimming and J lost 2 bases; unmatched junction nucleotides: 0. Germline CDR1 and CDR2: ENHRY and SYGVKD. The CDR3 extends over 14 amino acids.

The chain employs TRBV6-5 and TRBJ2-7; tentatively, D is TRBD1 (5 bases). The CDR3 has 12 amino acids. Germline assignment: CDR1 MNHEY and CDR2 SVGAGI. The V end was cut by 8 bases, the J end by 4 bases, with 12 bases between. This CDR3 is CASQGFGYEQYF. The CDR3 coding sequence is TGTGCCAGCCAGGGTTTCGGGTACGAGCAGTACTTC.

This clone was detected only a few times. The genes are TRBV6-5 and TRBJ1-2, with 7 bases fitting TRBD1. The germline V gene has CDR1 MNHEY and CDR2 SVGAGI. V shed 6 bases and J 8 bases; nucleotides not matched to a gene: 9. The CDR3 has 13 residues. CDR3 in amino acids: CASRPGQVRGYTF. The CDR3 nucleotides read TGTGCCAGCAGACCCGGACAGGTTCGGGGCTACACCTTC.

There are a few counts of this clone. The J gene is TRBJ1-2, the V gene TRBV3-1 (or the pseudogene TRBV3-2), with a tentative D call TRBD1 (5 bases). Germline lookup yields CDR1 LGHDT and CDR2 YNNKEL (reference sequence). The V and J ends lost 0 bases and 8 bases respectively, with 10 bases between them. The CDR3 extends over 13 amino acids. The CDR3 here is CASSQDTGRGYTF. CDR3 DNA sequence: TGTGCCAGCAGCCAAGATACAGGTCGCGGCTACACCTTC.

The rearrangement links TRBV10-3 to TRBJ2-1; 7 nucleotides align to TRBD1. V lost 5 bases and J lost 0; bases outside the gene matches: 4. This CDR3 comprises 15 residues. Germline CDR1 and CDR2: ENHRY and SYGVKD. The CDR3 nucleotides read TGTGCCATCAGTAGACAGGGCAGCTCCTACAATGAGCAGTTCTTC. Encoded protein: CAISRQGSSYNEQFF.

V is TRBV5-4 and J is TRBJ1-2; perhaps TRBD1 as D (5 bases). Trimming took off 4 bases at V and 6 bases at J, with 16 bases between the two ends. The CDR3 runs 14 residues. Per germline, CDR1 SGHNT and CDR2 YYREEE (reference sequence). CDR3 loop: CASSGLGRGNGYTF. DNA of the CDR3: TGTGCCAGCAGCGGGCTCGGGAGGGGCAATGGCTACACCTTC.

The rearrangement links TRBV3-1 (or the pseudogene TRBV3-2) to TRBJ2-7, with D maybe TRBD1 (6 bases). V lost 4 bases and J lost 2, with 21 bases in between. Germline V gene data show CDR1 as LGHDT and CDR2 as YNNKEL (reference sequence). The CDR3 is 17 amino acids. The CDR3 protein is CASSLLSTGFFTYEQYF. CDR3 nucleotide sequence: TGTGCCAGCAGCCTCCTGTCGACAGGTTTCTTCACCTACGAGCAGTACTTC.

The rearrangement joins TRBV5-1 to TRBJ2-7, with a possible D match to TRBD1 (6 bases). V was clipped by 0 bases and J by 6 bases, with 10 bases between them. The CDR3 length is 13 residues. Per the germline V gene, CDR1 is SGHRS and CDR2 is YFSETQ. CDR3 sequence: CASSLARGIEQYF. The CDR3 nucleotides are TGCGCCAGCAGCTTGGCCAGGGGAATCGAGCAGTACTTC. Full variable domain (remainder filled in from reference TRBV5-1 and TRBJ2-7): KAGVTQTPRYLIKTRGQQVTLSCSPISGHRSVSWYQQTPGQGLQFLFEYFSETQRNKGNFPGRFSGRQFSNSRSEMNVSTLELGDSALYLCASSLARGIEQYFGPGTRLTVT.

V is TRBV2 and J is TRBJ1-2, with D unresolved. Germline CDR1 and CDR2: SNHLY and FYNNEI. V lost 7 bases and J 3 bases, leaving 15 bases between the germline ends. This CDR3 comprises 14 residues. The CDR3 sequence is CASTLGGSHYGYTF. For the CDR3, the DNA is TGTGCCAGCACCTTGGGAGGATCCCACTATGGCTACACCTTC.

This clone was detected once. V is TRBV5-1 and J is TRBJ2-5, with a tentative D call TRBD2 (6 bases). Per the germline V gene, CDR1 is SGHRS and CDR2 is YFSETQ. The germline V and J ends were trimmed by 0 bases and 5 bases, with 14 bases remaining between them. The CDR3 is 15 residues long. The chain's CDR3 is CASSLGRAGRETQYF. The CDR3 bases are TGCGCCAGCAGCTTGGGCAGGGCGGGGCGCGAGACCCAGTACTTC.

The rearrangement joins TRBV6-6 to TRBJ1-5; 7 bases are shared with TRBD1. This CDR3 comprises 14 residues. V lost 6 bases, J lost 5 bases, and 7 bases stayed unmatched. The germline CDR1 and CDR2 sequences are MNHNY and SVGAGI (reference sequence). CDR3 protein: CASRWTQGDQPQHF. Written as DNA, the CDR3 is TGTGCCAGCAGATGGACCCAGGGGGATCAGCCCCAGCATTTT.

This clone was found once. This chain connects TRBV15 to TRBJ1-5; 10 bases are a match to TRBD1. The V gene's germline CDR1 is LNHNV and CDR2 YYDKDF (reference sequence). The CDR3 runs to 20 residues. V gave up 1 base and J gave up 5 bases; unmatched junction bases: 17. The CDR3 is CATSRGLGPSGTGADQPQHF. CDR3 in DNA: TGTGCCACCAGCAGAGGGCTCGGGCCTTCCGGGACAGGGGCCGATCAGCCCCAGCATTTT.